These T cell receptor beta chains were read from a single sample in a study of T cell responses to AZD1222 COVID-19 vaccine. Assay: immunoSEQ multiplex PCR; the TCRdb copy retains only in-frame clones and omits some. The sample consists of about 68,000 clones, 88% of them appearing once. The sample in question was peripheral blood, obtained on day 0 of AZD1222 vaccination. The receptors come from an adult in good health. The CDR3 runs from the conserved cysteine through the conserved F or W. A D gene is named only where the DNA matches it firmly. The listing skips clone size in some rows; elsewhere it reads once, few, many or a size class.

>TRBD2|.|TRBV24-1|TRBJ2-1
CATRLAGANEQFF
TGTGCCACCAGACTAGCGGGAGCAAATGAGCAGTTCTTC
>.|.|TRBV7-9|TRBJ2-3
CASSFGLPSTDTQYF
TGTGCCAGCAGCTTTGGCCTCCCAAGCACAGATACGCAGTATTTT
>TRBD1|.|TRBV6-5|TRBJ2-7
CASSRTGSYEQYF
TGTGCCAGCAGCCGGACAGGGAGTTACGAGCAGTACTTC
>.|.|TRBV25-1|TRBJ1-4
CASSVQRGNEKLFF
TGTGCCAGCAGTGTCCAGAGGGGGAATGAAAAACTGTTTTTT
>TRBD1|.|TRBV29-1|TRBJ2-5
CSVESWTGEETQYF
TGCAGCGTTGAGTCCTGGACAGGGGAAGAGACCCAGTACTTC
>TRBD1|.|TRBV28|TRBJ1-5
CASSLPTQGTSNQPQHF
TGTGCCAGCAGTTTACCCACACAGGGGACTAGCAATCAGCCCCAGCATTTT
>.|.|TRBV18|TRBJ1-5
CASSQSNQPQHF
TGTGCCAGCTCACAGAGCAATCAGCCCCAGCATTTT
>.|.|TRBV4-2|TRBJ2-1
CASSLLELDDGEQFF
TGTGCCAGCAGCCTCCTGGAACTAGATGACGGTGAGCAGTTCTTC
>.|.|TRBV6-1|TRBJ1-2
CASNLNRVGYTF
TGTGCCAGCAACCTTAATCGTGTGGGCTACACCTTC
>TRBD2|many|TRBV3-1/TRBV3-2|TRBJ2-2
CASSQGLPIPELFF
TGTGCCAGCAGCCAGGGACTACCTATTCCCGAGCTGTTTTTT
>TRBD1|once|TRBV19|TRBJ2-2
CASKVVGGESAGELFF
TGTGCCAGTAAAGTGGTAGGGGGCGAAAGTGCCGGGGAGCTGTTTTTT
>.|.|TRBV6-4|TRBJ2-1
CASSGSSYNEQFF
TGTGCCAGCAGCGGGAGCTCCTACAATGAGCAGTTCTTC
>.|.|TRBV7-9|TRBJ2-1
CASSLSQSYNEQFF
TGTGCCAGCAGCTTAAGTCAGAGTTACAATGAGCAGTTCTTC
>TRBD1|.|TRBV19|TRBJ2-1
CASKPRGSPYNEQFF
TGTGCCAGTAAACCCAGGGGGTCCCCTTACAATGAGCAGTTCTTC
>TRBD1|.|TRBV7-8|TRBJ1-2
CASSFWDRGLGGYTF
TGTGCCAGCAGCTTTTGGGACAGGGGGCTAGGTGGCTACACCTTC
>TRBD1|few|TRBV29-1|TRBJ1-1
CSVYEHRGATEAFF
TGCAGCGTTTACGAGCACAGGGGGGCGACTGAAGCTTTCTTT
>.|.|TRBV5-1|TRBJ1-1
CASSYGNRMNTEAFF
TGCGCCAGCAGCTATGGGAACCGCATGAACACTGAAGCTTTCTTT
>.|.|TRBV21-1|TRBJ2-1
CASSRLAGARNEQFF
TGTGCCAGCAGTCGACTAGCGGGAGCCAGGAATGAGCAGTTCTTC
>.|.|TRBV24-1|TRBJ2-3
CATSLTGADTQYF
TGTGCCACCAGCCTGACAGGTGCAGATACGCAGTATTTT
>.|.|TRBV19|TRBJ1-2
CASSITQSGLLGYTF
TGTGCCAGTAGTATCACGCAGTCGGGGTTACTTGGCTACACCTTC
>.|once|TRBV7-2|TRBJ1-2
CASSSAAAVTNYGYTF
TGTGCCAGCAGCTCAGCGGCGGCAGTTACTAACTATGGCTACACCTTC
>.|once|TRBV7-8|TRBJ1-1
CASSLAIRTVNTEAFF
TGTGCCAGCAGCTTAGCAATACGGACGGTGAACACTGAAGCTTTCTTT
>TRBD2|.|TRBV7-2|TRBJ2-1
CASSSWTSGGINEQFF
TGTGCCAGCAGCAGCTGGACTAGCGGGGGAATTAATGAGCAGTTCTTC
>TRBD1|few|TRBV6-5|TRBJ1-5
CASRILQGDRQPQHF
TGTGCCAGCAGGATACTACAGGGGGATAGACAGCCCCAGCATTTT
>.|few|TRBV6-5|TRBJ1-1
CASSYSHTGNTEAFF
TGTGCCAGCAGTTACTCCCACACAGGGAACACTGAAGCTTTCTTT
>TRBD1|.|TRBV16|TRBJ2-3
CASSQTLTGGTDTQYF
TGTGCCAGCAGCCAAACACTGACAGGGGGCACAGATACGCAGTATTTT
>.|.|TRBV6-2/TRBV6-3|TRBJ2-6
CASSSEAGANVLTF
TGTGCCAGCAGTTCCGAGGCCGGGGCCAACGTCCTGACTTTC
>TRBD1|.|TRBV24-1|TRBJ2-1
CATSDLHTGQGGDEQFF
TGTGCCACCAGTGATTTGCACACGGGACAGGGGGGAGATGAGCAGTTCTTC
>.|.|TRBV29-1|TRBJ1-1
CSGHLMNTEAFF
TGCAGCGGCCACCTCATGAACACTGAAGCTTTCTTT
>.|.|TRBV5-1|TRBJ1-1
CASSLIDRSTEAFF
TGCGCCAGCAGCCTTATTGACAGAAGCACTGAAGCTTTCTTT
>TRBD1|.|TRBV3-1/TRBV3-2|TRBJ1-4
CASSPGQINEKLFF
TGTGCCAGCAGCCCGGGACAGATTAATGAAAAACTGTTTTTT
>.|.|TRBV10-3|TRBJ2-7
CAISEKGEPAEQYF
TGTGCCATCAGTGAGAAGGGAGAACCAGCGGAGCAGTACTTC